The clone carrying this TCR beta chain came up a few times. Sorted naive CD8 T cells were those defined as CD8+CD4-CCR7+CD45RA+. The V end lost 0 bases, the J end lost 0 bases, and 14 bases lay between the germline ends. This CDR3 has 17 amino acids. Germline values: CDR1 SGHRS, CDR2 YFSETQ. The sample belongs to a study of molecular identifiers for immune sequencing clone quantification. Bulk TCR libraries used previously described methods and listed TCR primers. One entry per CDR3 protein, called by TCRdb with MiXCR from the PCR reads. The sample holds 250,000 to 400,000 distinct CDR3 sequences, around 21% seen once.

The source of this sequence is a human donor in good health. Some libraries in this study had Jurkat cell RNA spiked in. The rearrangement joins TRBV5-1 to TRBJ2-3; possibly TRBD1 or TRBD2 for D (5 bases each). The sample comprised naive CD8+ T cells from blood, with Jurkat cell RNA spiked in. Subset in this sample: FACS-sorted CD8+CD4-CCR7+CD45RA+ naive T cells. The chain's CDR3 is CASSLGGGGGSTDTQYF. CDR3 coding DNA: TGCGCCAGCAGCTTGGGCGGCGGTGGGGGAAGCACAGATACGCAGTATTTT. Variable domain in full (rest from reference TRBV5-1 and TRBJ2-3): KAGVTQTPRYLIKTRGQQVTLSCSPISGHRSVSWYQQTPGQGLQFLFEYFSETQRNKGNFPGRFSGRQFSNSRSEMNVSTLELGDSALYLCASSLGGGGGSTDTQYFGPGTRLTVL.